This T cell receptor (beta chain) stems from a study of T-cell reconstitution after alpha-beta-depleted transplantation in children. Researchers prepared the TCRbeta library using unique molecular identifiers, the study reports. TCRdb passed the PCR reads through MiXCR, listing each CDR3 protein once. This table holds around 270,000 distinct CDR3 sequences, around 7.1% found once. The CDR3 length is 16 residues. Germline assignment: CDR1 DFQATT and CDR2 SNEGSKA (reference sequence). V gave up 6 bases and J gave up 1 base, with 20 bases separating them. This clonotype has ten or more counts. Antigen unknown. General study findings and limits: By about two months after transplant, alpha-beta T cells reportedly arose from several hundred graft clones that had expanded. T-cell counts and diversity at one year following transplant were attributed mainly to newly produced T cells.

The V gene is TRBV20-1, the J gene TRBJ2-3; D is perhaps TRBD2 (6 bases). This clonotype originated in a female patient between 2 and 15 years old who had a stem cell transplant for Fanconi anemia, so the T cells may come from the graft donor. Specimen: peripheral blood, collected 360 days after TCRalphabeta/CD19-depleted stem cell transplant. Here the CDR3 DNA reads TGCAGTGCGGTAATTGGTCAGCGGGCCCGCACAGATACGCAGTATTTT. Protein sequence: CSAVIGQRARTDTQYF.